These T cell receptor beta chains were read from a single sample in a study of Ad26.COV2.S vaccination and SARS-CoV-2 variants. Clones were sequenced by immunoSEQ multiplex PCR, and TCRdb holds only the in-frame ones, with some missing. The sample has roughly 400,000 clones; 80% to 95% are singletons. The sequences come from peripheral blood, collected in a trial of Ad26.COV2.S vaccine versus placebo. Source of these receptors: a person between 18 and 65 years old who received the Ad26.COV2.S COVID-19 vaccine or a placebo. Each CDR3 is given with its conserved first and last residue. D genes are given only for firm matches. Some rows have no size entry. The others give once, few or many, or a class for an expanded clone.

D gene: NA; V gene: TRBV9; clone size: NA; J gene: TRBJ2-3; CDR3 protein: CASSVDPGSTDTQYF; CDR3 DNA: TGTGCCAGCAGCGTAGACCCGGGGAGCACAGATACGCAGTATTTT
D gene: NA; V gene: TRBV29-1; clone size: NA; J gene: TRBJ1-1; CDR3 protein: CSVEWLNTEAFF; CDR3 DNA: TGCAGCGTTGAATGGCTTAACACTGAAGCTTTCTTT
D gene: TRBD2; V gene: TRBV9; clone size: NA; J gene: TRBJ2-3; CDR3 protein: CASSGLSGGADTQYF; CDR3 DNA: TGTGCCAGCAGCGGCCTTAGCGGGGGGGCTGATACGCAGTATTTT
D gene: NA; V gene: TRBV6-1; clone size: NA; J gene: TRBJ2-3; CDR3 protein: CASSEWTLPDTQYF; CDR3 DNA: TGTGCCAGCAGTGAGTGGACACTCCCAGATACGCAGTATTTT
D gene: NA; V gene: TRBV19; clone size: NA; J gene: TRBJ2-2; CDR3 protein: CASSILGAVTGELFF; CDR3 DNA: TGTGCCAGTAGTATCTTGGGGGCTGTCACCGGGGAGCTGTTTTTT
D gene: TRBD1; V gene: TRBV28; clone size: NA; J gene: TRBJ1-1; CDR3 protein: CASSTQGALNTEAFF; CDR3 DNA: TGTGCCAGCAGTACACAGGGGGCATTGAACACTGAAGCTTTCTTT
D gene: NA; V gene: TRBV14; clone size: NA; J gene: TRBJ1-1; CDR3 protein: CASSHSGPTEAFF; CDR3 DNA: TGTGCCAGCAGCCACTCAGGTCCCACTGAAGCTTTCTTT
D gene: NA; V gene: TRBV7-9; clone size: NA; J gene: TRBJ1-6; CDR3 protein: CASSSAGSPYSPLHF; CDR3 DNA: TGTGCCAGCAGCTCAGCCGGGTCCCCGTATTCACCCCTCCACTTT
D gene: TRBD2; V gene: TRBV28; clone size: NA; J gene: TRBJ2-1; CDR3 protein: CASSKRGAADYNEQFF; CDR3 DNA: TGTGCCAGCTCGAAGCGGGGGGCCGCGGATTACAATGAGCAGTTCTTC
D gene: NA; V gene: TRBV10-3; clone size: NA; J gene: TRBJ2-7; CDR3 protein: CAISVSISPFYEQYF; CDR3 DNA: TGTGCCATCAGTGTTTCGATCTCCCCATTCTACGAGCAGTACTTC
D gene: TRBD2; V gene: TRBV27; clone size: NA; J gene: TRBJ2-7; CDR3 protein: CASSLVGGGGSYEQYF; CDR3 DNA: TGTGCCAGCAGTTTAGTGGGCGGGGGGGGCTCCTACGAGCAGTACTTC
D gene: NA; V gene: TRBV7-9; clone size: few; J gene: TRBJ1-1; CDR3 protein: CASSLRQIKGGLITEAFF; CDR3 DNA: TGTGCCAGCAGCCTCAGACAGATCAAGGGTGGATTGATCACTGAAGCTTTCTTT
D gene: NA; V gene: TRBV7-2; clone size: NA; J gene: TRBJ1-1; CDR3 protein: CASSPYQGGTEAFF; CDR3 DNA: TGTGCCAGCAGCCCGTATCAGGGTGGCACTGAAGCTTTCTTT
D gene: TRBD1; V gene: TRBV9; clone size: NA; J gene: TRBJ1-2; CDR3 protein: CASSRGQEPSYGYTF; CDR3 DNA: TGTGCCAGCAGCAGAGGACAGGAACCCTCCTATGGCTACACCTTC
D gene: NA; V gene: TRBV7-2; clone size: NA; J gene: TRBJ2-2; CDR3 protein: CASSSYRVAGELFF; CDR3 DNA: TGTGCCAGCAGCTCATACAGGGTAGCCGGGGAGCTGTTTTTT
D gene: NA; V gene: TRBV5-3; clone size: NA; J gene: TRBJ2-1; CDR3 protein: CARSSPAGGKDNEQFF; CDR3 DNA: TGTGCCAGAAGCTCCCCAGCTGGGGGTAAGGACAATGAGCAGTTCTTC
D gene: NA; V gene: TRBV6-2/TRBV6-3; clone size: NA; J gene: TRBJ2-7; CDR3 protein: CASSYSNYEQYF; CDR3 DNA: TGTGCCAGCAGTTACTCGAACTACGAGCAGTACTTC
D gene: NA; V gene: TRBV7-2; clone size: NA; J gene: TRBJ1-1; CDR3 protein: CASSFLGAEAFF; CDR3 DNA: TGTGCCAGCAGCTTTTTGGGGGCTGAAGCTTTCTTT
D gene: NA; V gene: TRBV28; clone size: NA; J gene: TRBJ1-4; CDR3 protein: CASSPFSGGEKLFF; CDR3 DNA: TGTGCCAGCAGTCCTTTCAGCGGGGGTGAAAAACTGTTTTTT
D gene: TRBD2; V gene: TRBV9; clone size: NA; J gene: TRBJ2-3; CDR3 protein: CASSEGLAGGPDTQYF; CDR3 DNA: TGTGCCAGCAGCGAGGGACTAGCGGGGGGCCCAGATACGCAGTATTTT
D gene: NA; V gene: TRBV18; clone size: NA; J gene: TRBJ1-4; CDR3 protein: CASSPIPVGEKLFF; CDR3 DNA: TGTGCCAGCTCACCAATCCCCGTTGGGGAAAAACTGTTTTTT
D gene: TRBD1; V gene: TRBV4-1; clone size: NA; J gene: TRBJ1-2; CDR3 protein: CASSQDRGNYGYTF; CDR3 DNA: TGCGCCAGCAGCCAAGACAGGGGGAACTATGGCTACACCTTC
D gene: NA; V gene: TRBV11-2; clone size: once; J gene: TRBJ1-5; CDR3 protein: CASSFRGIGNQPQHF; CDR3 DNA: TGTGCCAGCAGCTTCCGGGGTATTGGCAATCAGCCCCAGCATTTT
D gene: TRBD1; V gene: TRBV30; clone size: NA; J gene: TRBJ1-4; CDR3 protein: CAWTGGHEKLFF; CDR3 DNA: TGTGCCTGGACAGGGGGTCATGAAAAACTGTTTTTT
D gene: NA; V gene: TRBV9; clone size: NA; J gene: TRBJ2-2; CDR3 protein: CASTRGLVNTGELFF; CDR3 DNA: TGTGCCAGCACCCGGGGGCTAGTGAACACCGGGGAGCTGTTTTTT
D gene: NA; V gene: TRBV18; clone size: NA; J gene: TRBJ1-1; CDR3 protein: CASSPPLRVGNTEAFF; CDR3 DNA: TGTGCCAGCTCACCACCTCTGAGGGTGGGGAACACTGAAGCTTTCTTT
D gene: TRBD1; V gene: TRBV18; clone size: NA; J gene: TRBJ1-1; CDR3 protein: CASSPDRGNTEAFF; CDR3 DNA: TGTGCCAGCTCACCGGACAGGGGGAACACTGAAGCTTTCTTT
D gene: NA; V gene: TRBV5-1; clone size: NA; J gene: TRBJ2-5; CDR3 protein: CASRGSWPGTETQYF; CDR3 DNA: TGCGCCAGCAGAGGTAGCTGGCCTGGAACGGAGACCCAGTACTTC
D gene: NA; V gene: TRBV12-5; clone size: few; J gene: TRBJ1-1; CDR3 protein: CASGLVLGTDTEAFF; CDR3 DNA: TGTGCTAGTGGTTTGGTGCTCGGGACCGACACTGAAGCTTTCTTT
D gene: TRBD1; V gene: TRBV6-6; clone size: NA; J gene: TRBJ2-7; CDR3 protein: CASGPDRALYEQYF; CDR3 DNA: TGTGCCAGCGGCCCGGACAGGGCTTTATACGAGCAGTACTTC
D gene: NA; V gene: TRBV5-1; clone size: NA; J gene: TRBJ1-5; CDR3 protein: CASSLGLPRLSWQRLNQPQHF; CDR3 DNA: TGCGCCAGCAGCTTGGGTCTTCCACGACTATCTTGGCAGCGGCTCAATCAGCCCCAGCATTTT
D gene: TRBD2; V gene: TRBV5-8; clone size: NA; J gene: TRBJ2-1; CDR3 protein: CASSLGLATSYNEQFF; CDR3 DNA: TGTGCCAGCAGCTTGGGACTAGCCACTTCCTACAATGAGCAGTTCTTC
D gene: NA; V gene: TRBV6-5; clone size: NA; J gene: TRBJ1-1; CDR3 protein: CASSRLGQLNTEAFF; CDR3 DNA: TGTGCCAGCAGTCGACTCGGACAGTTAAACACTGAAGCTTTCTTT
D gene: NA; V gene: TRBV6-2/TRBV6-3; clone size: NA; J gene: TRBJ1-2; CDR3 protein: CASSYTRGYTF; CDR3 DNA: TGTGCCAGCAGTTACACCCGAGGCTACACCTTC
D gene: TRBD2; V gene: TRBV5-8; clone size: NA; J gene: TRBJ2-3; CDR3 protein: CASSDGLAGATDTQYF; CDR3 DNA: TGTGCCAGCAGCGATGGACTAGCGGGGGCCACAGATACGCAGTATTTT
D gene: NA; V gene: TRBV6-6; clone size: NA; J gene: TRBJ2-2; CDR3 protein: CASSYQGRYLAGELFF; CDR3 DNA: TGTGCCAGCAGTTACCAGGGGCGGTATTTGGCCGGGGAGCTGTTTTTT
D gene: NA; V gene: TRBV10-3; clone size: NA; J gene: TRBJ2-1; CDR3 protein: CAISAGNEQFF; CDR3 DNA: TGTGCCATCAGCGCCGGCAATGAGCAGTTCTTC